The 14 T cell receptor beta chains below come from one sample, sequenced in a study of blood T cell repertoires in COVID-19. Profiling relied on immunoSEQ multiplex PCR, and the TCRdb table lists in-frame clones only, not all of them. The sample consists of about 220,000 clones, around 84% of them appearing once. The sequencing input was peripheral blood. These receptors originate from a human donor in a cohort sampled during active COVID-19.

About this clone: The same CDR3 arises from other DNA sequences in this sample as well. V gene TRBV11-3 combines with J gene TRBJ2-1, with TRBD2 identical over 7 bases. CDR1 is SGHNT, CDR2 YENEEA, per germline. Unmatched junction bases numbered 1, after V lost 1 base and J lost 4 bases. This CDR3 is 14 amino acids long. The CDR3 sequence is CASSLAGGYNEQFF. The CDR3 nucleotides are TGTGCCAGCAGCTTAGCGGGAGGATACAATGAGCAGTTCTTC.

The chain employs TRBV10-3 and TRBJ2-3; 7 bases align to TRBD1. Germline trimming cut 10 bases from V and 0 bases from J; bases unmatched to any gene: 10. This CDR3 has 15 residues. The V gene's germline CDR1 is ENHRY and CDR2 SYGVKD. This chain's CDR3 is CATGLGQPSTDTQYF. CDR3 in DNA: TGTGCCACCGGATTGGGACAGCCTAGCACAGATACGCAGTATTTT.

The genes are TRBV18 and TRBJ1-1; 7 bases are shared with TRBD1. This CDR3 has 15 residues. Germline V gives CDR1 KGHSH, CDR2 LQKENI. V was pared by 3 bases and J by 1 base, with 5 bases of the junction left unmatched. The CDR3 DNA reads as TGTGCCAGCTCACCGTTTGGGACAGAGAACACTGAAGCTTTCTTT. Its translation is CASSPFGTENTEAFF.

The chain combines TRBV6-1 with TRBJ2-1, with D perhaps TRBD1 (6 bases). The germline V gene encodes CDR1 MNHNS and CDR2 SASEGT. V dropped 2 bases and J dropped 3 bases, with 17 bases sitting between them. This CDR3 spans 17 amino acids. CDR3 loop: CASSERWGLSFYNEQFF. The CDR3 DNA sequence: TGTGCCAGCAGTGAAAGGTGGGGGCTATCGTTCTACAATGAGCAGTTCTTC.

This clone showed up just a few times. The chain couples TRBV4-2 to TRBJ2-1, with D tentatively TRBD2 (7 bases). CDR3 length: 16 residues. CDR1 is LGHNA and CDR2 is YNFKEQ in the germline V gene. Trimming took off 3 bases at V and 0 bases at J, with 12 bases between the two ends. The CDR3: CASSHRGAASYNEQFF. The CDR3 nucleotides read TGTGCCAGCAGCCACCGGGGGGCGGCCTCCTACAATGAGCAGTTCTTC.

The chain has TRBV19 and TRBJ1-5, with D possibly matching TRBD1 (6 bases). Germline lookup yields CDR1 LNHDA and CDR2 SQIVND (reference sequence). Trimming removed 2 bases at V and 2 bases at J, with 13 bases between. CDR3 size: 16 residues. The CDR3 loop reads CASSIFPGVGNQPQHF. The CDR3 DNA is TGTGCCAGTAGTATATTCCCAGGGGTGGGCAATCAGCCCCAGCATTTT.

The gene calls are TRBV5-1 and TRBJ2-7; perhaps TRBD2 as D (5 bases). V was shortened by 3 bases and J by 3 bases, with 13 bases between the two germline ends. In germline, CDR1 is SGHRS, CDR2 YFSETQ. The CDR3 is 14 amino acids. In nucleotides, the CDR3 is TGCGCCAGCAGCTCGGGCCCGGAGGTCTACGAGCAGTACTTC. It encodes CASSSGPEVYEQYF. Full variable domain (missing parts from reference TRBV5-1 and TRBJ2-7): KAGVTQTPRYLIKTRGQQVTLSCSPISGHRSVSWYQQTPGQGLQFLFEYFSETQRNKGNFPGRFSGRQFSNSRSEMNVSTLELGDSALYLCASSSGPEVYEQYFGPGTRLTVT.

V usage is TRBV27 and J usage is TRBJ2-1; 10 positions match TRBD1. V gave up 4 bases and J gave up 7 bases; unmatched junction bases: 4. This CDR3 contains 14 residues. Germline V gene data show CDR1 as MNHEY and CDR2 as SMNVEV (reference sequence). This chain's CDR3 is CASSSWTGGNEQFF. For the CDR3, the DNA is TGTGCCAGCAGTTCCTGGACAGGGGGAAATGAGCAGTTCTTC.

The chain joins TRBV19 to TRBJ2-2; D unclear. Per the germline V gene, CDR1 is LNHDA and CDR2 is SQIVND (reference sequence). This CDR3 spans 15 amino acids. V was shortened by 7 bases and J by 1 base, with 13 bases between the two germline ends. CDR3 residues: CASMMSFRNTGELFF. The CDR3 nucleotides are TGTGCCAGTATGATGAGTTTTCGGAACACCGGGGAGCTGTTTTTT. Combining the CDR3 with reference TRBV19 and TRBJ2-2 gives the whole variable domain DGGITQSPKYLFRKEGQNVTLSCEQNLNHDAMYWYRQDPGQGLRLIYYSQIVNDFQKGDIAEGYSVSREKKESFPLTVTSAQKNPTAFYLCASMMSFRNTGELFFGEGSRLTVL.

The chain links TRBV28 to TRBJ2-7; TRBD1 aligns across 8 bases. The germline CDR1 and CDR2 sequences are MDHEN and SYDVKM. The CDR3 has 13 amino acids. The ends lost 4 bases at V and 3 bases at J; junction bases unmatched: 2. CDR3 coding DNA: TGTGCCAGCAGTTCGGGACAGGTCTACGAGCAGTACTTC. It is translated as CASSSGQVYEQYF.

CDR3 DNA sequence: TGTGCCAGCAGCCGCAGGGACAGGATCTACGAGCAGTACTTC. It translates to CASSRRDRIYEQYF. V and J are TRBV7-9 and TRBJ2-7; 8 nucleotides match TRBD1. Trimming took 5 bases from V and 3 from J; bases not matched to a gene: 6. Germline CDR1 SEHNR, CDR2 FQNEAQ (reference sequence). This CDR3 spans 14 amino acids.

This chain connects TRBV30 to TRBJ2-7, with D perhaps TRBD1 (5 bases). Germline V CDR1 and CDR2: GTSNPN, SVGIG (reference sequence). Trimming removed 4 bases at V and 2 bases at J, with 12 bases between. The length of the CDR3 is 13 residues. CDR3 nucleotides: TGTGCCTGGAAGGGGCCTTCAACCTACGAGCAGTACTTC. Residues: CAWKGPSTYEQYF.

Comments on this clone: This sequence may be a read error, since a much larger clone differs from it by one base. The chain couples TRBV5-4 to TRBJ2-7; TRBD2 matches at 10 bases. CDR1 and CDR2 (germline): SGHNT, YYREEE (reference sequence). The length of the CDR3 is 14 residues. The CDR3 here is CASSLAGGHYGQYF. CDR3 DNA sequence: TGTGCCAGCAGTTTAGCGGGAGGACACTACGGGCAGTACTTC.

This sequence joins TRBV6-5 and TRBJ2-1; 10 nucleotides agree with TRBD2. Losses at the gene ends were 2 bases for V and 6 bases for J; bases not matched to a gene: 1. The length of the CDR3 is 14 residues. Germline CDR1 MNHEY, CDR2 SVGAGI. The CDR3 sequence: CASSYLAGVNEQFF. Written as DNA, the CDR3 is TGTGCCAGCAGTTACCTAGCGGGGGTCAATGAGCAGTTCTTC.